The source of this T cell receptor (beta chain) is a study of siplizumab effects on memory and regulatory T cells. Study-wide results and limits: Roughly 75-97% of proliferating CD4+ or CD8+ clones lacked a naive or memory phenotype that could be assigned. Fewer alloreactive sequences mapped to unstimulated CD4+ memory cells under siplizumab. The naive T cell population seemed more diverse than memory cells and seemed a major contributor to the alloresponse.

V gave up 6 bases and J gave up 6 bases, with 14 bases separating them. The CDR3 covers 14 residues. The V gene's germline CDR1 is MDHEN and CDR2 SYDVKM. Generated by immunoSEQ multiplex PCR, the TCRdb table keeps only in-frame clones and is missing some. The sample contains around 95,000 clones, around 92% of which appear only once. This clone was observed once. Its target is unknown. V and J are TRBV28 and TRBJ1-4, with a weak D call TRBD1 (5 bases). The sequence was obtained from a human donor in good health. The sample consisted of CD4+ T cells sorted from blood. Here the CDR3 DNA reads TGTGCCAGCAGCCAAACAGGAGTTTATGAAAAACTGTTTTTT. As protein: CASSQTGVYEKLFF. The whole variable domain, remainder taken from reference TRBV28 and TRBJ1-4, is DVKVTQSSRYLVKRTGEKVFLECVQDMDHENMFWYRQDPGLGLRLIYFSYDVKMKEKGDIPEGYSVSREKKERFSLILESASTNQTSMYLCASSQTGVYEKLFFGSGTQLSVL.